The clone carrying this TCR beta chain was recorded only once. Its target is unknown. Germline trimming cut 4 bases from V and 1 base from J; bases unmatched to any gene: 4. The CDR3 length is 15 residues. CDR1 and CDR2 (germline): SGHRS, YFSETQ. This entry is derived from a study of shared clonotypes between healthy human individuals. Study-wide results and caveats: The study generally estimated greater richness for naive than memory subsets. Donor scarcity curtailed the genetic and exposure-history diversity represented herein. Clonotype sharing across a few donors was observed for 4% to 6.5% of naive CD4 clonotypes.

The assay ran at deep level. Generated by immunoSEQ multiplex PCR, the TCRdb table keeps only in-frame clones and is missing some. In the table there are about 680,000 clones, 73% of which are singletons. What was sequenced was memory CD4+ T cells sorted from blood. Subset indicated: CD45RA-negative fraction. This receptor was taken from a woman aged 30 to 39 in good health. The V and J genes are TRBV5-1 and TRBJ2-5, with 10 bases fitting TRBD1. The DNA of the CDR3 is TGCGCCAGCAGCGCGACAGGGGGCCTCCAAGAGACCCAGTACTTC. Translated: CASSATGGLQETQYF.